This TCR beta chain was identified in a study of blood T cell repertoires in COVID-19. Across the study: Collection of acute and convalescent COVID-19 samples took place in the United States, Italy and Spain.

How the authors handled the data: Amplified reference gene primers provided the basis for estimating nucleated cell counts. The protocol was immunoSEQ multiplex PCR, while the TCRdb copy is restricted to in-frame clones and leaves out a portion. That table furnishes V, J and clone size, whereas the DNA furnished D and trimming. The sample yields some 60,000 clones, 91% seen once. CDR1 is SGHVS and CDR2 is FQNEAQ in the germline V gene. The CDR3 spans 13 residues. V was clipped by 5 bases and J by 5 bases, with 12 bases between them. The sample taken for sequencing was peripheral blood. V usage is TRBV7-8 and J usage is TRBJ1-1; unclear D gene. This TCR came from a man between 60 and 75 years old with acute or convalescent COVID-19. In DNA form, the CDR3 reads TGTGCCAGCAGCCGTACAAGAGGGACTGAAGCTTTCTTT. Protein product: CASSRTRGTEAFF.